The rows below give T cell receptor beta chains drawn from one sample of a study of early T cells in non-severe SARS-CoV-2 infection. Via MiXCR, TCRdb re-called the 5' RACE reads, giving one row per CDR3 protein. The table records 70,000 to 95,000 distinct CDR3 sequences, 8.5% to 10% of them present only once. The sequenced sample was whole blood. These receptors originate from an adult who was a healthcare worker with PCR-confirmed SARS-CoV-2 infection or an uninfected control (not recorded which). Each CDR3 is given with its conserved first and last residue. A D gene is named only where the DNA matches it firmly. The size field is filled for only some rows; it gives once, few, many or a size class.

TRBJ2-3	NA	TRBV30	19	few	TGTGCCTGGAGTGTAGAAACTCTTCGCTCGTCTTTCTTCACAGATACGCAGTATTTT	CAWSVETLRSSFFTDTQYF
TRBJ1-2	NA	TRBV28	12	NA	TGTGCCAGCGAGGGGAGGAACTATGGCAACACCTTC	CASEGRNYGNTF
TRBJ2-1	NA	TRBV5-5	15	few	TGTGCCAGCAGCTTCGTAGGTGCGGCCTACAATGAGCAGTTCTTC	CASSFVGAAYNEQFF
TRBJ1-2	NA	TRBV28	11	many	TGTGCCAGCAGCCTAAACTATGGCTACACCTTC	CASSLNYGYTF
TRBJ1-5	NA	TRBV4-2	16	many	TGTGCCAGCAGCCAAGAATTAGGGAGGGGAGGTCAGCCCCAGCATTTT	CASSQELGRGGQPQHF
TRBJ2-6	NA	TRBV9	16	few	TGTGCCAGCAGCGTCAAGGGACTCTCTGGGGCCAACGTCCTGACTTTC	CASSVKGLSGANVLTF
TRBJ1-2	TRBD1	TRBV28	14	few	TGTGCCAGCAGTTTAACAGGGGCGTTAGCCGGCTACACCTTC	CASSLTGALAGYTF
TRBJ1-1	NA	TRBV3-1	13	many	TGTGCCAGCAGCCAACTTGGGGGGACATTTGCTTTCTTT	CASSQLGGTFAFF
TRBJ2-1	NA	TRBV12-3/TRBV12-4	13	few	TGTGCCAGCAGCCAGAAGCCCTACGGTGAGCAGTTCTTC	CASSQKPYGEQFF
TRBJ1-2	TRBD1	TRBV29-1	12	many	TGCAGTGGTCAGGGGGCCGGCTATGGCTACACCTTC	CSGQGAGYGYTF
TRBJ2-5	NA	TRBV12-3/TRBV12-4	13	NA	TGTGCCAGCAGTCCGACAACGGCGGAGACCCAGTACTTC	CASSPTTAETQYF
TRBJ1-5	NA	TRBV5-1	14	many	TGCGCCAGCAGCTTAACAGGGAACGATCAGCCCCAGCATTTT	CASSLTGNDQPQHF
TRBJ1-4	NA	TRBV10-1	14	few	TGCGCCAGCAACACGGACGGCTTTAATGAAAAACTGTTTTTT	CASNTDGFNEKLFF
TRBJ1-4	TRBD1	TRBV11-2	15	few	TGTGCCAGCAGCTTAGAGGGGACAGGGGTTGAAAAACTGTTTTTT	CASSLEGTGVEKLFF
TRBJ2-7	NA	TRBV12-3/TRBV12-4	14	NA	TGTGCCAGCAGTCTCGACAGAAACTCCTACGAGCAGTACTTC	CASSLDRNSYEQYF
TRBJ1-1	NA	TRBV25-1	14	many	TGTGCCAGCAGTGGCGACAGAGCGAACACTGAAGCTTTCTTT	CASSGDRANTEAFF
TRBJ2-1	NA	TRBV24-1	13	many	TGTGCCACGGGAGCGCCCGGTCACAATGAGCAGTTCTTC	CATGAPGHNEQFF
TRBJ2-3	NA	TRBV12-3/TRBV12-4	13	few	TGTGCCAGCAGTTCCCCCGTACTGGATACGCAGTATTTT	CASSSPVLDTQYF
TRBJ2-7	TRBD2	TRBV11-2	15	many	TGTGCCAGCAGCCCCGGGACTATGATCTCCTACGAGCAGTACTTC	CASSPGTMISYEQYF
TRBJ2-1	NA	TRBV20-1	15	NA	TGCAGTGCTAGAGGCGGGGAGGGGGCCTACAATGAGCAGTTCTTC	CSARGGEGAYNEQFF
TRBJ2-5	NA	TRBV12-3/TRBV12-4	13	NA	TGTGCCAGCAGTTTTCGTAAGCAAGAGACCCAGTACTTC	CASSFRKQETQYF
TRBJ2-7	NA	TRBV12-3/TRBV12-4	15	many	TGTGCCAGCAGTTTACCACGTGAGGCTAGAAACGAGCAGTACTTC	CASSLPREARNEQYF
TRBJ2-1	TRBD2	TRBV30	14	many	TGTGCCTGGAGCGATATCCAGGGACTAGCGAAACCCCTCTTC	CAWSDIQGLAKPLF
TRBJ2-3	TRBD2	TRBV20-1	17	many	TGCAGTGCTAGAGCTATTCCGGGACTAGCGTACACAGATACGCAGTATTTT	CSARAIPGLAYTDTQYF
TRBJ1-2	NA	TRBV7-9	16	many	TGTGCCAGCAGCCCCAGGGTCGGGGGCTGGGGCTATGGCTACACCTTC	CASSPRVGGWGYGYTF
TRBJ2-7	NA	TRBV7-9	13	NA	TGTGCCAGCAGTTTTGCCGGACCCTACGAGCAGTACTTC	CASSFAGPYEQYF
TRBJ2-5	TRBD2	TRBV9	16	NA	TGTGCCAGCAGCGTAGGACTAGCGGGAGCTCAAGAGACCCAGTACTTC	CASSVGLAGAQETQYF
TRBJ1-4	NA	TRBV6-5	14	many	TGTGCCAGCAGTCCGACGAAGGCCCGGAAAAAACTGTTTTTT	CASSPTKARKKLFF
TRBJ2-1	NA	TRBV7-9	14	many	TGTGCCAGCAGCTTCTTAGGGACCTACAATGAGCAGTTCTTC	CASSFLGTYNEQFF
TRBJ1-1	NA	TRBV25-1	12	many	TGTGCCAGCAGTGAAGCAAACACTGAAGCTTTCTTT	CASSEANTEAFF
TRBJ2-6	NA	TRBV20-1	17	many	TGCAGTGCCCTGCCCCAACTCGTTGGCTCTGGGGCCAACGTCCTGACTTTC	CSALPQLVGSGANVLTF
TRBJ1-1	TRBD1	TRBV7-2	21	many	TGTGCCAGCAGCTTACGACGCCGGGGACAGGCAATAACCAGCCTGAACACTGAAGTTTTCTTT	CASSLRRRGQAITSLNTEVFF
TRBJ2-1	TRBD1	TRBV6-6	16	many	TGTGCCAGCAGCCACCTGGGACAGGGTATGGGGAATGAGCAGTTCTTC	CASSHLGQGMGNEQFF
TRBJ2-6	TRBD2	TRBV3-1	20	many	TGTGCCAGCAGCCAAGCGGGGGGACTAGCGGTTAACTCTGGGGCCAACGTCCTGACTTTC	CASSQAGGLAVNSGANVLTF
TRBJ1-1	TRBD1	TRBV6-6	12	many	TGTGCCAGCAGTGGGACAGGGGCTGAAGCTTTCTTT	CASSGTGAEAFF
TRBJ2-3	TRBD2	TRBV20-1	18	NA	TGCAGTGCTACGTTGGGGCTAGCGGGAGCCGTAAGCACAGATACGCAGTATTTT	CSATLGLAGAVSTDTQYF
TRBJ2-1	TRBD2	TRBV7-8	14	NA	TGTGCCAGCAGCTTAGGGACTAGCGTTGGTGAGCAGTTCTTC	CASSLGTSVGEQFF
TRBJ2-5	NA	TRBV7-3	13	few	TGTGCCAGCAGCTCGGACCGGGGGAGGACCCAGTACTTC	CASSSDRGRTQYF
TRBJ2-7	NA	TRBV7-3	13	many	TGTGCCAGCAGCTTACCCAGTAGGGTAGAGCAGTACTTC	CASSLPSRVEQYF
TRBJ2-7	NA	TRBV7-9	10	NA	TGTGCCAGCAGCTTAGAGGTCAGCACATTC	CASSLEVSTF
TRBJ2-3	NA	TRBV9	14	many	TGTGCCAGCAGCGTCAGGGGTACCCCAGATACGCAGTATTTT	CASSVRGTPDTQYF
TRBJ1-2	NA	TRBV18	14	NA	TGTGCCAGCTCACCACGGGAGGGGCCATATGGCTACACCTTC	CASSPREGPYGYTF
TRBJ2-3	TRBD2	TRBV7-2	18	NA	TGTGCCAGCAGCTTAGACCCCCAGGCTAGCGGAAGCACAGATACGCAGTATTTT	CASSLDPQASGSTDTQYF
TRBJ2-5	NA	TRBV6-5	13	NA	TGTGCCAGCCATGAACATGGGAGAGAGACCCAGTACTTC	CASHEHGRETQYF
TRBJ2-6	NA	TRBV29-1	14	NA	TGCAGCGTTGTTATTCCCTCTGGGGCCAACGTCCTGACTTTC	CSVVIPSGANVLTF
TRBJ1-6	NA	TRBV7-2	13	few	TGTGCCAGCAGCTCTAGGAAATATTCACCCCTCCACTTT	CASSSRKYSPLHF
TRBJ1-1	TRBD1	TRBV20-1	15	few	TGCAGTGCTCCTTCCGACAGGGGGCGGCGAACTGAAGCTTTCTTT	CSAPSDRGRRTEAFF
TRBJ2-7	TRBD1	TRBV10-3	15	NA	TGTGCCATCAGACTGGACAGGGGGCTATCCTACGAGCAGTACTTC	CAIRLDRGLSYEQYF
TRBJ2-2	NA	TRBV4-2	14	NA	TGTGCCAGCAGCCAAAATGGGTTCGCCGGGGAGCTGTTTTTT	CASSQNGFAGELFF
TRBJ1-2	TRBD1	TRBV11-1	15	NA	TGTGCCAGCAGCTTACCGGGACAGGGAGCGGATGGCTACACCTTC	CASSLPGQGADGYTF
TRBJ1-6	NA	TRBV3-1	14	many	TGTGCCAGCAGCCAAGGTGCGAATAATTCACCCCTCCACTTT	CASSQGANNSPLHF
TRBJ2-1	TRBD2	TRBV27	13	many	TGTGCCAGCAGTTCCACTAGCGAGGGTGAGCAGTTCTTC	CASSSTSEGEQFF
TRBJ2-3	NA	TRBV10-2	19	NA	TGCGCCAGCGCCCTTTCGTCGGGGGGACCGACAGGGGAGTTTGATACGCAGTATTTT	CASALSSGGPTGEFDTQYF
TRBJ2-7	NA	TRBV21-1	16	few	TGTGCCAGCAGCAAAGTCCGGCGGGTGGTAACCTACGAGCAGTACTTC	CASSKVRRVVTYEQYF
TRBJ1-6	NA	TRBV25-1	14	NA	TGTGCCAGCAGTGAACAGGGAGGCAATTCACCCCTCCACTTT	CASSEQGGNSPLHF